The source of this T cell receptor (beta chain) is a study of T-cell memory formation after mild COVID-19. Between the trimmed V and J ends, which lost 3 bases and 1 base, there was a span of 10 bases. Germline V CDR1 and CDR2: MNHNS, SASEGT. The CDR3 extends over 16 amino acids. TCRdb fed the 5' RACE reads into MiXCR, producing one record per CDR3 protein. The data contain roughly 110,000 distinct CDR3 sequences, around 15% of them singletons. Only a few counts were recorded for this clonotype. This clonotype was sampled from an adult woman who had mild COVID-19 (a few samples of this study predate the infection). Cell type and time point are not known. Material: PBMCs or a T cell subset sorted from them (not recorded which). The J gene is TRBJ1-6, the V gene TRBV6-1; D gene ambiguous. The CDR3 sequence: CASSDPGLSYNSPLHF. The CDR3 DNA follows: TGTGCCAGCAGTGATCCGGGGTTATCCTATAATTCACCCCTCCACTTT.